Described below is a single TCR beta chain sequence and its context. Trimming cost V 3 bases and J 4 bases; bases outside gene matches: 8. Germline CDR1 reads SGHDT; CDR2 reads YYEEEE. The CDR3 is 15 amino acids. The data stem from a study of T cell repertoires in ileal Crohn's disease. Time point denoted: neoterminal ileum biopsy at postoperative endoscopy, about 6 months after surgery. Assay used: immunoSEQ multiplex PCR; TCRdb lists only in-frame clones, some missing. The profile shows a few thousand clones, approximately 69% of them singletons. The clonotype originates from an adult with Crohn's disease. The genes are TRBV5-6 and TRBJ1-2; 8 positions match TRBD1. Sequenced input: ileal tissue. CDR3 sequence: CASSWGGQGVYGYTF. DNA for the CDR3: TGTGCCAGCAGCTGGGGAGGACAGGGAGTCTATGGCTACACCTTC.